These 32 T cell receptor beta chains came from one sample sequenced in a study of beta chain features in type 1 diabetes. The isolated RNA, all of it, was reverse transcribed, so expressed TCRB transcripts were what got sequenced. Clones were sequenced by immunoSEQ multiplex PCR, and TCRdb holds only the in-frame ones, with some missing. The sample holds a few hundred thousand clones, 8.5% to 10% seen once. These receptors have no known antigen. Study results and caveats: When Type 1 diabetes patients were examined, their TCRB CDR3s proved moderately but significantly shorter in all four CD4+ subsets.

Sequencing was performed on central memory CD4+ T cells from blood. Receptors were obtained from a young man with type 1 diabetes.

This clone showed up just a few times. The chain couples TRBV28 to TRBJ1-1; D may be TRBD1 (5 bases). Per germline, CDR1 MDHEN and CDR2 SYDVKM. V was clipped by 6 bases and J by 6 bases, with 20 bases between them. CDR3 length: 15 amino acids. The CDR3 loop is CASRLGVGVRAEAFF. For the CDR3, the DNA is TGTGCCAGCAGGTTAGGGGTGGGGGTTCGTGCTGAAGCTTTCTTT.

V usage is TRBV4-3 and J usage is TRBJ2-7; 7 nucleotides match TRBD1. Per germline, CDR1 LGHNA and CDR2 YSLEER. The J segment lost 0 bases and the V segment lost 1 base, leaving 3 bases of the junction unmatched. This CDR3 region has 15 residues. CDR3 region: CASSQAWDSSYEQYF. CDR3 bases: TGCGCCAGCAGCCAAGCCTGGGACAGCTCCTACGAGCAGTACTTC.

Here the CDR3 reads CASRTGQGGPYEQYF. In DNA, the CDR3 is TGTGCCAGTAGAACAGGACAGGGAGGCCCCTACGAGCAGTACTTC. The genes are TRBV19 and TRBJ2-7; TRBD1 aligns across 8 bases. V was clipped by 6 bases and J by 2 bases; unmatched bases: 9. CDR1 is LNHDA, CDR2 SQIVND, per germline (reference sequence). The CDR3 loop spans 15 amino acids.

This clone was counted only a few times. J is TRBJ2-5 and V is TRBV11-3; D not certain. The ends were cut back, 5 bases at V and 2 bases at J, with 12 bases in the middle. Germline CDR1 SGHNT, CDR2 YENEEA. The CDR3 extends over 14 amino acids. The chain's CDR3 is CASSPLGQQETQYF. The CDR3 nucleotides are TGTGCCAGCAGCCCCCTGGGTCAGCAAGAGACCCAGTACTTC.

This clone was seen a few times. The V and J genes are TRBV27 and TRBJ1-5; 9 bases match TRBD1. Trimming cost V 5 bases and J 6 bases; bases outside gene matches: 11. Germline CDR1 is MNHEY and CDR2 is SMNVEV (reference sequence). The CDR3 covers 16 residues. The DNA for the CDR3 is TGTGCCAGCAGTCCTACGACAGGGGGGCGCGGTCAGCCCCAGCATTTT. It is translated as CASSPTTGGRGQPQHF.

The chain has TRBV10-1 and TRBJ2-1; 11 bases match TRBD2. After removal of 5 bases from V and 7 bases from J, the junction contained 1 base not matched to a gene. The germline V gene has CDR1 WNHNN and CDR2 SYGVQD (reference sequence). The CDR3 covers 13 residues. DNA for the CDR3: TGCGCCAGCAGTTTAGCGGGAGGGAATGAGCAGTTCTTC. It is translated as CASSLAGGNEQFF.

The sample holds a few counts of this clone. This chain links TRBV11-3 with TRBJ1-1; 10 bases align to TRBD1. CDR3 length equals 14 residues. V shed 5 bases, J shed 5 bases, and the junction held 5 bases outside the gene matches. Germline CDR1 SGHNT, CDR2 YENEEA. The CDR3 DNA sequence: TGTGCCAGCAGCAGACAGGGGGCAAGAACTGAAGCTTTCTTT. Encoded protein: CASSRQGARTEAFF.

This clone has more than one count but fewer than ten. The V and J genes are TRBV11-1 and TRBJ2-2; D may be TRBD1 (6 bases). The V gene's germline CDR1 is SGHAT and CDR2 FQDESV (reference sequence). CDR3 length equals 15 residues. The germline V and J ends were trimmed by 8 bases and 1 base, with 14 bases remaining between them. CDR3 nucleotides: TGTGCCAGCCAGGATTCGGGACAGAACACCGGGGAGCTGTTTTTT. Translated, it gives CASQDSGQNTGELFF.

This clone came up a few times. The chain combines TRBV7-3 with TRBJ2-3; 9 bases fit TRBD2. V was pared by 3 bases and J by 5 bases, with 9 bases of the junction left unmatched. The CDR3 runs 16 residues. Per germline, CDR1 SGHTA and CDR2 FQGTGA. The CDR3 nucleotides are TGTGCCAGCAGCTTCTTCGGAGCGGGAGGAGGAGATACGCAGTATTTT. It encodes CASSFFGAGGGDTQYF.

In its sample, this clone was seen many times. The chain uses TRBV7-9 and TRBJ2-7, with 7 positions matching TRBD2. The CDR3 runs to 15 residues. Per germline, CDR1 SEHNR and CDR2 FQNEAQ (reference sequence). After removal of 3 bases from V and 5 bases from J, the junction contained 10 bases not matched to a gene. The DNA of the CDR3 is TGTGCCAGCAGCTTTATCTTTGGGGGGGTGGACGAGCAGTACTTC. Its translation is CASSFIFGGVDEQYF.

This clone appeared a single time. J is TRBJ2-3 and V is TRBV2; 8 nucleotides agree with TRBD1. V gave up 2 bases and J gave up 6 bases; unmatched junction bases: 4. CDR3 length: 14 residues. The V gene's germline CDR1 is SNHLY and CDR2 FYNNEI. CDR3 region: CASSEQGAWDTQYF. The DNA for the CDR3 is TGTGCCAGCAGTGAACAGGGGGCTTGGGATACGCAGTATTTT. The full variable domain, rest sourced from reference TRBV2 and TRBJ2-3, is EPEVTQTPSHQVTQMGQEVILRCVPISNHLYFYWYRQILGQKVEFLVSFYNNEISEKSEIFDDQFSVERPDGSNFTLKIRSTKLEDSAMYFCASSEQGAWDTQYFGPGTRLTVL.

The table lists this clone with a few counts. The rearrangement uses TRBV9 and TRBJ1-2, with 7 positions matching TRBD1. V shed 0 bases, J shed 4 bases, and the junction held 3 bases outside the gene matches. This CDR3 contains 14 residues. Germline values: CDR1 SGDLS, CDR2 YYNGEE. CDR3 in DNA: TGTGCCAGCAGCGTAGGGGACAGCCTCTATGGCTACACCTTC. Translating gives CASSVGDSLYGYTF.

There are a few counts of this clone. CDR3 in amino acids: CASRYTSNNEQFF. The CDR3 DNA follows: TGTGCCAGCAGATATACTAGCAACAATGAGCAGTTCTTC. V is TRBV6-5 and J is TRBJ2-1; D perhaps matches TRBD2 (6 bases). V was cut by 6 bases and J by 5 bases, with 11 bases left in between. This CDR3 has 13 amino acids. CDR1 is MNHEY and CDR2 is SVGAGI in the germline V gene.

There are many counts of this clone. The rearrangement joins TRBV10-3 to TRBJ2-3; perhaps TRBD2 as D (6 bases). Per the germline V gene, CDR1 is ENHRY and CDR2 is SYGVKD. This CDR3 spans 13 amino acids. The V gene lost 6 bases and the J gene lost 2 bases, with 9 bases spanning the gap. The CDR3 is CAISAGNTDTQYF. CDR3 in DNA: TGTGCCATCAGCGCGGGAAACACAGATACGCAGTATTTT.

This clone was observed a handful of times. The chain recombines TRBV29-1 with TRBJ2-5, with a weak D call TRBD2 (6 bases). V lost 4 bases and J lost 0, with 9 bases in between. CDR1 SQVTM and CDR2 ANQGSEA come from the germline V gene. The length of the CDR3 is 13 residues. The CDR3 sequence is CSVVGGYQETQYF. DNA for the CDR3: TGCAGCGTTGTTGGAGGGTACCAAGAGACCCAGTACTTC. Using reference TRBV29-1 and TRBJ2-5 for the parts outside the CDR3, the full variable domain is SAVISQKPSRDICQRGTSLTIQCQVDSQVTMMFWYRQQPGQSLTLIATANQGSEATYESGFVIDKFPISRPNLTFSTLTVSNMSPEDSSIYLCSVVGGYQETQYFGPGTRLLVL.

This clone was observed many times. The chain has TRBV21-1 and TRBJ2-7. TRBV21-1 represents a pseudogene. The CDR3 runs 8 residues. The CDR3 spells CASNEQYF. DNA for the CDR3: TGTGCCAGCAACGAGCAGTACTTC.

V usage is TRBV2 and J usage is TRBJ2-5; D possibly corresponds to TRBD1 (6 bases). This CDR3 has 13 amino acids. The ends were cut back, 5 bases at V and 5 bases at J, with 12 bases in the middle. CDR1 is SNHLY, CDR2 FYNNEI, per germline. CDR3 sequence (DNA): TGTGCCAGCAGTAGGGGGTTTTGGGAGACCCAGTACTTC. Protein: CASSRGFWETQYF.

The chain has TRBV18 and TRBJ1-5; D remains ambiguous. From germline, CDR1 is KGHSH and CDR2 LQKENI. V lost 6 bases, J lost 4 bases, and 13 bases lay in between. The CDR3 runs 14 residues. The CDR3 DNA sequence: TGTGCCAGCTCCGGCGCGAACGGGAATCAGCCCCAGCATTTT. Protein sequence: CASSGANGNQPQHF.

This clone occurred a few times. The chain recombines TRBV9 with TRBJ2-7, with D possibly called TRBD1 or TRBD2 (6 bases each). The CDR3 has 14 amino acids. V dropped 3 bases and J dropped 0 bases, with 10 bases sitting between them. Looked up from germline, CDR1 is SGDLS and CDR2 is YYNGEE. The CDR3 sequence: CASSAGANSYEQYF. The CDR3 DNA follows: TGTGCCAGCAGCGCGGGGGCAAACTCCTACGAGCAGTACTTC.

This clone came up many times. The chain uses TRBV21-1 and TRBJ2-4; the D call of TRBD1 is as the table states it, not checked on the DNA. TRBV21-1 is tagged as a pseudogene. This CDR3 is built from 15 residues. In nucleotides, the CDR3 is TGTGCCACAGGGGGACACCGGCGCCGCCTGGACATTCAGTACTTC. Protein: CATGGHRRRLDIQYF.

The genes are TRBV15 and TRBJ2-2; D tentatively reads TRBD1 or TRBD2 (5 bases each). Germline V lookup: CDR1 LNHNV, CDR2 YYDKDF (reference sequence). With 1 base removed from V and 9 bases from J, the gap between germline ends came to 12 bases. The CDR3 is made up of 14 amino acids. CDR3 coding DNA: TGTGCCACCAGCAGAGGGGGGAGTAGCTGGGAGCTGTTTTTT. Translation gives CATSRGGSSWELFF.

The chain recombines TRBV5-4 with TRBJ2-2; D perhaps matches TRBD2 (6 bases). The germline gives CDR1 SGHNT, CDR2 YYREEE (reference sequence). Trimming cost V 2 bases and J 3 bases, with 11 bases left between them. The CDR3 consists of 15 residues. The CDR3 DNA is TGTGCCAGCAGCTTCTTGTCGGGGGACACCGGGGAGCTGTTTTTT. This gives the protein CASSFLSGDTGELFF.

The genes are TRBV6-1 and TRBJ1-2, with D unresolved. The length of the CDR3 is 10 residues. V lost 5 bases to trimming and J lost 6 bases, with 4 bases between them. From germline, CDR1 is MNHNS and CDR2 SASEGT. This CDR3 reads CASSYDGYTF. As DNA, the CDR3 is TGTGCCAGCAGTTATGATGGCTACACCTTC.

This clone showed up many times. The J gene is TRBJ2-3, the V gene TRBV7-9; TRBD2 might be the D (5 bases). From germline, CDR1 is SEHNR and CDR2 FQNEAQ (reference sequence). Trimming stripped 6 bases from V and 5 bases from J, with 15 bases between. This CDR3 region has 14 residues. CDR3 region: CASRYGVGQDTQYF. CDR3 bases: TGTGCCAGCAGGTACGGGGTGGGCCAAGATACGCAGTATTTT.

This clone was seen only once. The V gene is TRBV2, the J gene TRBJ1-2; D call uncertain. This CDR3 has 12 residues. Germline lookup yields CDR1 SNHLY and CDR2 FYNNEI. Trimming left V 6 bases short and J 7 bases short, with 12 bases between. CDR3 protein: CASSPFSGGYTF. In nucleotides, the CDR3 is TGTGCCAGCAGCCCGTTTTCGGGTGGCTACACCTTC.

The chain employs TRBV28 and TRBJ2-7, with D tentatively TRBD1 (6 bases). The CDR3 has 12 amino acids. V lost 7 bases to trimming and J lost 7 bases, with 14 bases between them. The germline CDR1 and CDR2 sequences are MDHEN and SYDVKM. The CDR3 DNA follows: TGTGCCAGCAAAGGCTTTCAGGGGGAGCAGTACTTC. Encoded protein: CASKGFQGEQYF.

This clone was observed a few times. The J gene is TRBJ2-1, the V gene TRBV19; D is possibly TRBD1 (6 bases). Per germline, CDR1 LNHDA and CDR2 SQIVND (reference sequence). V was trimmed by 6 bases and J by 7 bases, leaving 10 bases between them. The CDR3 totals 12 residues. In nucleotides, the CDR3 is TGTGCCAGTAGCACAAGGGGGAATGAGCAGTTCTTC. Translating gives CASSTRGNEQFF.

The sample holds a few counts of this clone. One end of the junction does not line up with germline, which may come from a read error. The chain couples TRBV7-2 to TRBJ2-3; 8 nucleotides match TRBD2. The CDR3 is 17 amino acids. The V gene's germline CDR1 is SGHTA and CDR2 FQGNSA. The CDR3 sequence: CASSQDFSGGSTDTQYF. The CDR3 region has the DNA TGCGCCAGCAGCCAAGATTTTTCGGGGGGGAGCACAGATACGCAGTATTTT.

This clone has only a few counts. This rearrangement joins TRBV7-9 to TRBJ2-1, with 10 bases aligning to TRBD1. The trim removed 0 bases at V and 12 bases at J, leaving 8 bases unmatched. Germline V CDR1 and CDR2: SEHNR, FQNEAQ (reference sequence). The CDR3 extends over 15 amino acids. The CDR3 DNA is TGTGCCAGCAGCTTAGCTCGGGGGACAGGGGACGGGCAGTTCTTC. Translated, it gives CASSLARGTGDGQFF. Filled out from reference TRBV7-9 and TRBJ2-1, the complete variable domain reads DTGVSQNPRHKITKRGQNVTFRCDPISEHNRLYWYRQTLGQGPEFLTYFQNEAQLEKSRLLSDRFSAERPKGSFSTLEIQRTEQGDSAMYLCASSLARGTGDGQFFGPGTRLTVL.

This clone occurred many times. The chain couples TRBV19 to TRBJ2-7, with a weak D call TRBD2 (5 bases). Deletions cut 1 base from V and 3 bases from J, with 13 bases between. The CDR3 runs 15 residues. From germline, CDR1 is LNHDA and CDR2 SQIVND (reference sequence). The CDR3 DNA follows: TGTGCCAGTAGTATAGCGGACTCTTTAAGCTACGAGCAGTACTTC. This codes for CASSIADSLSYEQYF. The full variable domain, its missing parts supplied by reference TRBV19 and TRBJ2-7, is DGGITQSPKYLFRKEGQNVTLSCEQNLNHDAMYWYRQDPGQGLRLIYYSQIVNDFQKGDIAEGYSVSREKKESFPLTVTSAQKNPTAFYLCASSIADSLSYEQYFGPGTRLTVT.

The chain joins TRBV6-5 to TRBJ2-7; either TRBD1 or TRBD2 may fit D (6 bases each). Germline V gives CDR1 MNHEY, CDR2 SVGAGI. The CDR3 consists of 15 residues. V was pared by 0 bases and J by 3 bases, with 12 bases between. In DNA, the CDR3 is TGTGCCAGCAGTTACTCGACCGGGGGCGACTACGAGCAGTACTTC. Translating it yields CASSYSTGGDYEQYF.

This clone was seen a few times. The rearrangement links TRBV2 to TRBJ1-1, with D perhaps matching TRBD1 (5 bases). CDR3 length: 14 amino acids. Germline V gene lookup returns CDR1 SNHLY and CDR2 FYNNEI. The V end was cut by 6 bases, the J end by 0 bases, with 11 bases between. The CDR3 nucleotides are TGTGCCAGCAGGGAGACAGATATGAACACTGAAGCTTTCTTT. The encoded protein is CASRETDMNTEAFF.